Below, 5 T cell receptor beta chains from the same sample are listed, as sequenced in a study of cytomegalovirus exposure and HLA in healthy donors (dated by TCRdb to 2016 to 2017). Library generation was performed with the immunoSEQ multiplex PCR assay. For the multiplex PCR, a mixture combining 60 forward primers for TCR Vbeta segments and 13 reverse primers for TCR Jbeta segments was used. TCRdb retrieved this table from immuneACCESS and kept in-frame rearrangements only. Not all clones are present; in checked studies, unresolved V genes account for under half, and no reason is known for the remainder. The sample table records 180,000 or so clones; roughly 80% of these occur just once. Roughly 3% of the sample is taken by the ten largest. The sample consisted of PBMCs. The source of these receptors is a female donor in good health and CMV-seronegative.

The rearrangement joins TRBV5-1 to TRBJ2-3; D may be TRBD1 (5 bases). The CDR3 has 14 residues. The V and J ends lost 2 bases and 2 bases respectively, with 9 bases between them. Germline V gene sequence: CDR1 SGHRS, CDR2 YFSETQ. The CDR3 DNA sequence: TGCGCCAGCAGCTTCGACAGTCTCACAGATACGCAGTATTTT. This encodes CASSFDSLTDTQYF. Combining the CDR3 with reference TRBV5-1 and TRBJ2-3 gives the whole variable domain KAGVTQTPRYLIKTRGQQVTLSCSPISGHRSVSWYQQTPGQGLQFLFEYFSETQRNKGNFPGRFSGRQFSNSRSEMNVSTLELGDSALYLCASSFDSLTDTQYFGPGTRLTVL.

This clone was seen a single time. The rearrangement joins TRBV5-4 to TRBJ2-3, with 7 bases identical to TRBD1. Unmatched junction bases numbered 3, after V lost 0 bases and J lost 2 bases. Germline lookup yields CDR1 SGHNT and CDR2 YYREEE (reference sequence). The CDR3 loop spans 15 amino acids. In DNA form, the CDR3 reads TGTGCCAGCAGCTTGGTTGGACAGGTCACAGATACGCAGTATTTT. Its protein product is CASSLVGQVTDTQYF.

V gene TRBV7-8 combines with J gene TRBJ2-5; 9 positions match TRBD2. The CDR3 covers 16 residues. J lost 2 bases, V lost 0 bases, and 4 bases had no gene match. CDR1 is SGHVS, CDR2 FQNEAQ, per germline. The CDR3 here is CASSLALAGIQETQYF. The CDR3, as DNA: TGTGCCAGCAGCTTAGCTCTAGCGGGGATTCAAGAGACCCAGTACTTC. The entire variable domain, with the rest obtained from reference TRBV7-8 and TRBJ2-5, is as follows: GAGVSQSPRYKVAKRGQDVALRCDPISGHVSLFWYQQALGQGPEFLTYFQNEAQLDKSGLPSDRFFAERPEGSVSTLKIQRTQQEDSAVYLCASSLALAGIQETQYFGPGTRLLVL.

J is TRBJ2-1 and V is TRBV5-1; TRBD2 agrees at 9 bases. Germline V gene data show CDR1 as SGHRS and CDR2 as YFSETQ. The CDR3 runs 17 residues. The V and J ends lost 0 bases and 2 bases, in that order; junction bases with no gene match: 6. The CDR3 loop is CASSLVVSGGPYNEQFF. The CDR3, as DNA: TGCGCCAGCAGCTTGGTGGTTAGCGGGGGACCCTACAATGAGCAGTTCTTC.

The J gene is TRBJ2-6, the V gene TRBV9; D unresolved. The CDR3 is 14 amino acids. Deletions cut 3 bases from V and 0 bases from J, with 4 bases between. The germline V gene encodes CDR1 SGDLS and CDR2 YYNGEE. For the CDR3, the DNA is TGTGCCAGCAGCGCGGTCTCTGGGGCCAACGTCCTGACTTTC. Protein: CASSAVSGANVLTF.